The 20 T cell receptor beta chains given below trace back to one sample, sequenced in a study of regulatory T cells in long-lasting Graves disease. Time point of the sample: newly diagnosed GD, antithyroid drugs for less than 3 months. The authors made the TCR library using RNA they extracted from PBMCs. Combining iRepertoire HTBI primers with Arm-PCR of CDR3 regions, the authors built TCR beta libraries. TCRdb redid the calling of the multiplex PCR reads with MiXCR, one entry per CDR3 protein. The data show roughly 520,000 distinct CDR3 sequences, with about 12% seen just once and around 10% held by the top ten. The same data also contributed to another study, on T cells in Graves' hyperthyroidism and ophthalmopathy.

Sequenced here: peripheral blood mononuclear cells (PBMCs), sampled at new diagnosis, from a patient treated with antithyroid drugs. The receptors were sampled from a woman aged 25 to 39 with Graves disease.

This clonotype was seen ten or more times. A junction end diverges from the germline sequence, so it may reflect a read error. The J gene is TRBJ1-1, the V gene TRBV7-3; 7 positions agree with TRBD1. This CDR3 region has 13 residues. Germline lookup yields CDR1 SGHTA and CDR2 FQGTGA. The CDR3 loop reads CASSPTGSTEAFF. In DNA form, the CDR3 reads TGTGCCAGCAGCCCGACAGGGAGCACTGAAGCCTTCTTT.

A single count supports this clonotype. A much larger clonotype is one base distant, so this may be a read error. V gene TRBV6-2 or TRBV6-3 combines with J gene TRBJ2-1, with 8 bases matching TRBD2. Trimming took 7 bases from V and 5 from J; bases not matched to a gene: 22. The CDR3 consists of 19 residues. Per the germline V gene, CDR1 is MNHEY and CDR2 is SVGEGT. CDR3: CASTTRSAGGPRWHNEQFF. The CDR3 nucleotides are TGTGCCAGCACCACACGGAGTGCGGGAGGTCCAAGGTGGCACAATGAGCAGTTCTTC.

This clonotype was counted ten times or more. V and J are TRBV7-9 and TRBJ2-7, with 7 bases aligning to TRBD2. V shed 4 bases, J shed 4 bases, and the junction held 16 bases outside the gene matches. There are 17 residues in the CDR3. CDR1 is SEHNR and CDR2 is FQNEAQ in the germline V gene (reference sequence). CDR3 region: CASSSRGSRGSIYEQYF. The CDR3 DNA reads TGTGCCAGCAGCTCGAGGGGATCGCGCGGGAGTATTTACGAGCAGTACTTC.

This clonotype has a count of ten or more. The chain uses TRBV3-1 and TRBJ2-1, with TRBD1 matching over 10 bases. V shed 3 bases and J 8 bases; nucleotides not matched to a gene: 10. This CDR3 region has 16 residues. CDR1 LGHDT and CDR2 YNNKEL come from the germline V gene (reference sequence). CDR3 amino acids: CASSQGPETGGDEQFF. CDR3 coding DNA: TGTGCCAGCAGCCAGGGGCCCGAGACAGGGGGCGATGAGCAGTTCTTC.

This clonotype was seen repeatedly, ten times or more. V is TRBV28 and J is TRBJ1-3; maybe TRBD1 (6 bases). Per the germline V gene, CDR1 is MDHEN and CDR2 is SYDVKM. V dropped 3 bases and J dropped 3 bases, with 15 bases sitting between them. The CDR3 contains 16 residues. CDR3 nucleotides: TGTGCCAGCAGTTTCGGCAGGGGATTCAGTGGAAACACCATATATTTT. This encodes CASSFGRGFSGNTIYF.

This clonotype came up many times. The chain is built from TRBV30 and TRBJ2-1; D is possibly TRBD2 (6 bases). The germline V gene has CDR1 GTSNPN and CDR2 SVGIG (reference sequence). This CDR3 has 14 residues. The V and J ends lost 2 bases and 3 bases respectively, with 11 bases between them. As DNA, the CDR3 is TGTGCCTGGAGTCCCCCAGCGGGCTACAATGAGCAGTTCTTC. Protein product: CAWSPPAGYNEQFF.

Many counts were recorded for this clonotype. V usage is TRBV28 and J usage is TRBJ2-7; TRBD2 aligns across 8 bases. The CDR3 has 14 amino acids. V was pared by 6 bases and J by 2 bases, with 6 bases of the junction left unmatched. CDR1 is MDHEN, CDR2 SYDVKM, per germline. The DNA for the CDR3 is TGTGCCAGCAGGGCGCGGGAGGATCCCTACGAGCAGTACTTC. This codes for CASRAREDPYEQYF.

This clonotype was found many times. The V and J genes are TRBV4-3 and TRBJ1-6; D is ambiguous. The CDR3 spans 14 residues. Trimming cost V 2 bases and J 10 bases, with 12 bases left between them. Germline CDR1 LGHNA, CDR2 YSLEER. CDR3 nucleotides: TGCGCCAGCAGCCAAAAAACCTCGGGGTCACCCCTCCACTTT. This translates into CASSQKTSGSPLHF.

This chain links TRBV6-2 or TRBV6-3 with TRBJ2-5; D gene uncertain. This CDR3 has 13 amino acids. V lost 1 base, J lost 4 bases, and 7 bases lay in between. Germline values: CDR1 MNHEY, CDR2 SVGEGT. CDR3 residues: CASSYWAGETQYF. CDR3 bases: TGTGCCAGCAGTTACTGGGCTGGAGAGACCCAGTACTTC.

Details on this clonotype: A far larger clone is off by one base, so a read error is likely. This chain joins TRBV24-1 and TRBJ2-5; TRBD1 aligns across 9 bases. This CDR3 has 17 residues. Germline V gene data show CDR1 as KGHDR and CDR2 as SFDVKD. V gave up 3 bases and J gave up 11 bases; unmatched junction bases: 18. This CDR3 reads CATSDPTPGQGYNEQYF. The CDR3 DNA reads TGTGCCACCAGTGATCCTACGCCGGGACAGGGCTACAATGAGCAGTACTTC.

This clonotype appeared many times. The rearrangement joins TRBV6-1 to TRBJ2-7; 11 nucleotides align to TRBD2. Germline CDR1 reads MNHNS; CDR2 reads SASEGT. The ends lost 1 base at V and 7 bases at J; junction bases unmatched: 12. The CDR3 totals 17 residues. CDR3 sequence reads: CASSEEKGLAARWEQYF. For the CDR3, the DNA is TGTGCCAGCAGTGAAGAAAAGGGACTAGCGGCCAGGTGGGAGCAGTACTTC.

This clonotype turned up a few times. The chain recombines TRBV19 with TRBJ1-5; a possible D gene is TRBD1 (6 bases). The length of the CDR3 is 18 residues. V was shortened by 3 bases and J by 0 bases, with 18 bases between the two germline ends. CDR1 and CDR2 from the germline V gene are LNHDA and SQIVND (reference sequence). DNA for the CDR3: TGTGCCAGTAGTATCTCGGGGGGCGCCTCAAATAGCAATCAGCCCCAGCATTTT. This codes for CASSISGGASNSNQPQHF.

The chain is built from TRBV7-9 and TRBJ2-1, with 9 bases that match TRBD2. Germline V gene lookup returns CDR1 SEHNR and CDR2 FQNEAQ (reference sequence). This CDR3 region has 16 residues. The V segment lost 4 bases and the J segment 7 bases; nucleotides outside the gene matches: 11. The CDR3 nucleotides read TGTGCCAGCAGCTCGGCGTTGACTAGCGGATTAAATGAGCAGTTCTTC. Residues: CASSSALTSGLNEQFF.

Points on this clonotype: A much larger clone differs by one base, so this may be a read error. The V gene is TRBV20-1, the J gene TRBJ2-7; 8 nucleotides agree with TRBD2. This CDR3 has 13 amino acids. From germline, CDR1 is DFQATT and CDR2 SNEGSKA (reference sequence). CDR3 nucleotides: TGCAGTGCCCCTAGCGGGCCAACCTACAAGCAGTACTTC. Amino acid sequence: CSAPSGPTYKQYF.

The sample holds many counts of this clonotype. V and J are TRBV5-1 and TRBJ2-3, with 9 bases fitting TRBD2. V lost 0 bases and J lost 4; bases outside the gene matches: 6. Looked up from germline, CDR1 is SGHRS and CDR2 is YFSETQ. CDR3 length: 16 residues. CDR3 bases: TGCGCCAGCAGCTTGGATAGCGGGAGTAGAGCAGATACGCAGTATTTT. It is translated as CASSLDSGSRADTQYF.

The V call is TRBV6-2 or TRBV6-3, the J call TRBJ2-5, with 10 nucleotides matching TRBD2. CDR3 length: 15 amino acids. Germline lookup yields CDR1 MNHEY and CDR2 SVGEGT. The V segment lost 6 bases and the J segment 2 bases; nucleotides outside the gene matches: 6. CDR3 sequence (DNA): TGTGCCAGCAGACCACTAGCGGGACGGCAAGAGACCCAGTACTTC. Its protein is CASRPLAGRQETQYF.

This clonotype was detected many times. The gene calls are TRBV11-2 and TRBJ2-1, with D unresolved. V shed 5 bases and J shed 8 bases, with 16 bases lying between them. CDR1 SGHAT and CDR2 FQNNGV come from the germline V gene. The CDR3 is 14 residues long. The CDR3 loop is CASSPVSRQDEQFF. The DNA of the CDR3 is TGTGCCAGCAGCCCCGTTTCGCGTCAGGATGAGCAGTTCTTC.

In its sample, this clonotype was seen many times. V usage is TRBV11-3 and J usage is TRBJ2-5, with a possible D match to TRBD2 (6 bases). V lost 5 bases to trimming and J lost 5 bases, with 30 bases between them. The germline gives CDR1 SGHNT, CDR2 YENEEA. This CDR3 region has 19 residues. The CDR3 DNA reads TGTGCCAGCAGCCCCGCGCCCCACCGTCTAGCGCGCCTTGTGGAGACCCAGTACTTC. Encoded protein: CASSPAPHRLARLVETQYF.

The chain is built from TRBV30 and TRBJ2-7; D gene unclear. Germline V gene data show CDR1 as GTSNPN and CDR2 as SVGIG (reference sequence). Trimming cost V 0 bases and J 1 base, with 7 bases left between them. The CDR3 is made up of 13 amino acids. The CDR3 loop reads CAWSVTASYEQYF. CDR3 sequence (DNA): TGTGCCTGGAGTGTAACGGCTTCCTACGAGCAGTACTTC. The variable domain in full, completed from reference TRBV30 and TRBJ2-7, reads SQTIHQWPATLVQPVGSPLSLECTVEGTSNPNLYWYRQAAGRGLQLLFYSVGIGQISSEVPQNLSASRPQDRQFILSSKKLLLSDSGFYLCAWSVTASYEQYFGPGTRLTVT.

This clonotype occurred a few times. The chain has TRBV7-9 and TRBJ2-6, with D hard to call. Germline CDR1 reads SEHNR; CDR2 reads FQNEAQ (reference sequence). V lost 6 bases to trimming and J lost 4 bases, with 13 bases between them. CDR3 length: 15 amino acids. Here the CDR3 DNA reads TGTGCCAGCAGGCTGCATGGGGTCGGGGCCAACGTCCTGACTTTC. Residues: CASRLHGVGANVLTF. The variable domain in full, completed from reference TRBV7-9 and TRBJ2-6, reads DTGVSQNPRHKITKRGQNVTFRCDPISEHNRLYWYRQTLGQGPEFLTYFQNEAQLEKSRLLSDRFSAERPKGSFSTLEIQRTEQGDSAMYLCASRLHGVGANVLTFGAGSRLTVL.